This TCR beta chain was recorded in a study of blood T cell repertoires in COVID-19. Unmatched junction bases numbered 5, after V lost 3 bases and J lost 4 bases. Germline assignment: CDR1 SGHDT and CDR2 YYEEEE. The CDR3 consists of 14 residues. Authors' processing steps: Amplification of reference gene primers was used by the study to estimate nucleated cell counts. Assay: immunoSEQ multiplex PCR; the TCRdb copy retains only in-frame clones and omits some. Clone size and V and J calls were adopted from that table, with D and trimming inferred from the DNA. The table shows around 60,000 clones, with nearly 90% occurring only once.

The chain uses TRBV5-6 and TRBJ1-2; 8 nucleotides align to TRBD1. The sequence derives from a man aged 55 to 69 with active COVID-19. The sequenced material came from peripheral blood. This CDR3 reads CASSSPDRAYGYTF. The CDR3 DNA sequence: TGTGCCAGCAGCTCCCCGGACAGGGCCTATGGCTACACCTTC. Combining the CDR3 with reference TRBV5-6 and TRBJ1-2 gives the whole variable domain DAGVTQSPTHLIKTRGQQVTLRCSPKSGHDTVSWYQQALGQGPQFIFQYYEEEERQRGNFPDRFSGHQFPNYSSELNVNALLLGDSALYLCASSSPDRAYGYTFGSGTRLTVV.